The clone carrying this TCR beta chain has at least ten counts. Antigen specificity is unknown. Trimming stripped 4 bases from V and 8 bases from J, with 15 bases between. From germline, CDR1 is SGHVS and CDR2 FQNEAQ. This CDR3 comprises 14 residues. cDNA molecules carried unique molecular identifiers, and template switching added a universal primer site. TCRdb used MiXCR to reprocess the 5' RACE reads, holding one entry per CDR3 protein. The sample holds fewer than 350,000 distinct CDR3 sequences; about 8.9% are singletons and the top ten take around 2.1%. The record originates from a study of identical twins. Study-wide results and caveats: Recombination models fit unrelated individuals' TCR alpha sharing but underestimated twins'.

These same records also appear under a second study, on yellow fever vaccine responses in identical twins. As that report states: Among the twins, the vaccine T cell response reportedly seemed partly convergent and partly personalized.

The specimen sequenced was memory (CD45RO+) T cells sorted from blood. The chain couples TRBV7-8 to TRBJ2-1, with D perhaps TRBD1 (6 bases). This sequence was found in a woman aged 18 to 35 in good health. The CDR3 DNA reads TGTGCCAGCAGCTCGCGACCAGGGGTCTATGAGCAGTTCTTC. As protein: CASSSRPGVYEQFF.